This TCR beta chain came from a study of T cells in Graves' hyperthyroidism and ophthalmopathy. In the study overall: Peripheral blood was obtained at initial diagnosis, preceding any treatment.

This clonotype occurred many times. RNA transcripts served as the template for amplifying TCR beta CDR3 regions. A first-round RT-PCR of the TCR CDR3 used the HTBI primer set. TCRdb itself ran the multiplex PCR reads through MiXCR, one entry per CDR3 protein. Of 410,000 or so distinct CDR3 sequences listed, about 15% are singletons. V dropped 2 bases and J dropped 6 bases, with 12 bases sitting between them. The CDR3 covers 14 residues. CDR1 and CDR2 (germline): MNHEY, SVGEGT. The receptor was derived from a man between 18 and 35 years old with Graves' ophthalmopathy. The V call is TRBV6-2 or TRBV6-3, the J call TRBJ2-3, with D uncertain. Sequenced material: blood. In DNA, the CDR3 is TGTGCCAGCAGTTACGCGGCTGCCAGGGATACGCAGTATTTT. Amino acid sequence: CASSYAAARDTQYF.